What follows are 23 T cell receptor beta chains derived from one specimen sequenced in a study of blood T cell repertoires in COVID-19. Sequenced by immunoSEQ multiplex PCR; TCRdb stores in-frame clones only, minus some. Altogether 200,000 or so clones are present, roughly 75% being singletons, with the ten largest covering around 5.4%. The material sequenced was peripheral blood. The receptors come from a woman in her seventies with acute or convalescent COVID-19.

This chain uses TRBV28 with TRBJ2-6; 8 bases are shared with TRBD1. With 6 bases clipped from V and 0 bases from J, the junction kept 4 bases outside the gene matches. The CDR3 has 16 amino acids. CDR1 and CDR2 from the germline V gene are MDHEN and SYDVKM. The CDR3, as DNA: TGTGCCAGCAGGGACAGGGCCTACTCTGGGGCCAACGTCCTGACTTTC. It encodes CASRDRAYSGANVLTF.

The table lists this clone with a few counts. CDR3 loop: CASSMGGPTEAFF. For the CDR3, the DNA is TGTGCCAGTAGTATGGGGGGGCCCACTGAAGCTTTCTTT. The chain links TRBV19 to TRBJ1-1; TRBD1 might be the D (6 bases). This CDR3 is 13 amino acids long. The germline CDR1 and CDR2 sequences are LNHDA and SQIVND (reference sequence). V lost 3 bases to trimming and J lost 4 bases, with 9 bases between them.

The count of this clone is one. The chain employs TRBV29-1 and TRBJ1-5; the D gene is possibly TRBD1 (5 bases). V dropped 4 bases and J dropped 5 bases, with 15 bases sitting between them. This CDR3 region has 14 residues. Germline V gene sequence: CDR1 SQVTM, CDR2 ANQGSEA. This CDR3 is CSVVLTRGDQPQHF. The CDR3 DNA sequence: TGCAGCGTTGTCTTGACGCGGGGCGATCAGCCCCAGCATTTT.

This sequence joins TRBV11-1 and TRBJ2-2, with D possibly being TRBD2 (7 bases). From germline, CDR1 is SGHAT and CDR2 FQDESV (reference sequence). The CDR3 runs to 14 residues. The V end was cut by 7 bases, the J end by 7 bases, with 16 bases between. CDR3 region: CASTRGAQNGELFF. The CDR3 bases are TGTGCCAGCACTCGGGGGGCCCAAAACGGGGAGCTGTTTTTT.

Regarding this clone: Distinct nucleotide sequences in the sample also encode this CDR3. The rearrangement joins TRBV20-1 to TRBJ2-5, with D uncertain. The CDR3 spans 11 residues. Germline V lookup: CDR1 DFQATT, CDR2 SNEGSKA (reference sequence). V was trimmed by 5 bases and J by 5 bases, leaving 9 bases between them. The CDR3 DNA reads TGCAGTGCTTTAGATCGGGAGACCCAGTACTTC. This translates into CSALDRETQYF.

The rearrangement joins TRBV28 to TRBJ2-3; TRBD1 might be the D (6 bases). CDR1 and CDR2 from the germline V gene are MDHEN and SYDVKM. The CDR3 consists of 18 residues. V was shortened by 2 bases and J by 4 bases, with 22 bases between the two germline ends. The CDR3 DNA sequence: TGTGCCAGCAGTTTAGAGGGCACAGGGTCGTTCGGTTCAGATACGCAGTATTTT. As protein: CASSLEGTGSFGSDTQYF.

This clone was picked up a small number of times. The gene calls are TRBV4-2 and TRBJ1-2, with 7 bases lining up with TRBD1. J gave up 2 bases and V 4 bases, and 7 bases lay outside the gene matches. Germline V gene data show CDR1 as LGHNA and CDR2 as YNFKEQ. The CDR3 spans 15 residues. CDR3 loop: CASSPRRDSNYGYTF. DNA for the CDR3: TGTGCCAGCAGCCCCCGCCGGGACAGCAACTATGGCTACACCTTC.

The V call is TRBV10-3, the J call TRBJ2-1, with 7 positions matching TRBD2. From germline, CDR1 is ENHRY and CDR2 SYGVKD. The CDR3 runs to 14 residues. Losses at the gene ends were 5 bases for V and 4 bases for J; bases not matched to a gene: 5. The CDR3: CAISREGLYNEQFF. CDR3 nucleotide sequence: TGTGCCATCAGTAGGGAGGGCCTTTACAATGAGCAGTTCTTC.

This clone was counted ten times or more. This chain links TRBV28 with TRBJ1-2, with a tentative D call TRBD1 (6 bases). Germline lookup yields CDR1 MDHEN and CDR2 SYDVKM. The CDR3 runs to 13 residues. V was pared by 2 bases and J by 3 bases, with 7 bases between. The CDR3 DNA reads TGTGCCAGCAGTTTACAGGGGCACTATGGCTACACCTTC. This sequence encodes CASSLQGHYGYTF.

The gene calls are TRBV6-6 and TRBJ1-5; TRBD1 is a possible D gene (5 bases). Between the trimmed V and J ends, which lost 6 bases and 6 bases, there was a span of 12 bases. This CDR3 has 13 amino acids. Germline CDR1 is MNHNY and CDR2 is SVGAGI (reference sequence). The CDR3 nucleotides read TGTGCCAGCAGCACCCCCGGGGGTCAGCCCCAGCATTTT. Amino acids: CASSTPGGQPQHF.

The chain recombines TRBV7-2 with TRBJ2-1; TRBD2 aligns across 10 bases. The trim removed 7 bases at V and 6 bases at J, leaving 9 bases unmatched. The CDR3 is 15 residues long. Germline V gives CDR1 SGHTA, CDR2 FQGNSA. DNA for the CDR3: TGTGCCAGCACCCTAGTGACTAGCGGGCCCAATGAGCAGTTCTTC. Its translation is CASTLVTSGPNEQFF.

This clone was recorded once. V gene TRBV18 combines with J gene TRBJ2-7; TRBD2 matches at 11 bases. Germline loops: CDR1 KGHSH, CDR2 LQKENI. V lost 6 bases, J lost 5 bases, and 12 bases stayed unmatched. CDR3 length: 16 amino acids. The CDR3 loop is CASSLKPGLAAHEQYF. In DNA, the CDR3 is TGTGCCAGCTCCCTAAAACCGGGACTAGCGGCTCACGAGCAGTACTTC.

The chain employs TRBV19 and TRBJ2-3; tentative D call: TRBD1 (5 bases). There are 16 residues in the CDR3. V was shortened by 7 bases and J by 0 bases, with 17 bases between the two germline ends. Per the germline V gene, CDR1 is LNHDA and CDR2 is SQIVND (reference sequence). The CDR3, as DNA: TGTGCCAGTATGCCCCTAGGGGCGACTAGCACAGATACGCAGTATTTT. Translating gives CASMPLGATSTDTQYF.

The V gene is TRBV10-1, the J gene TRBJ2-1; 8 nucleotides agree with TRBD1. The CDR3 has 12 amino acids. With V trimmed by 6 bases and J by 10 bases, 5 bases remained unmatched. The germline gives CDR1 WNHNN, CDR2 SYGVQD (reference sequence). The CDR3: CASSGDRREQFF. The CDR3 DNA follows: TGCGCCAGCAGCGGGGACAGGAGGGAGCAGTTCTTC.

The CDR3: CASSIEGRGLTGELFF. The CDR3 coding sequence is TGTGCCAGTAGTATAGAGGGCAGGGGGCTCACCGGGGAGCTGTTTTTT. The J gene is TRBJ2-2, the V gene TRBV19; 8 bases agree with TRBD1. V trimming: 0 bases; J trimming: 4 bases; junction bases outside the gene matches: 4. Germline V gene data show CDR1 as LNHDA and CDR2 as SQIVND (reference sequence). The CDR3 runs to 16 residues.

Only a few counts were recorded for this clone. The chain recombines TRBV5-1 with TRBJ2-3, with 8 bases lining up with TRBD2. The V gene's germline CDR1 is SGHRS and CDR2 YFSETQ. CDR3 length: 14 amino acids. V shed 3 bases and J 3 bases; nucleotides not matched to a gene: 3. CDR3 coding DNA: TGCGCCAGCAGCTCCCGACTAGCGACAGATACGCAGTATTTT. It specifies CASSSRLATDTQYF.

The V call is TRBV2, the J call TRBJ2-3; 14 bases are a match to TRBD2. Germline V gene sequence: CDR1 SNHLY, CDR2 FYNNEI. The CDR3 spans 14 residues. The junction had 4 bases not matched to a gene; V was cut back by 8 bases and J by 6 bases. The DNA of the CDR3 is TGTGCCAGCCGTTGGACTAGCGGGGGGGATACGCAGTATTTT. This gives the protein CASRWTSGGDTQYF.

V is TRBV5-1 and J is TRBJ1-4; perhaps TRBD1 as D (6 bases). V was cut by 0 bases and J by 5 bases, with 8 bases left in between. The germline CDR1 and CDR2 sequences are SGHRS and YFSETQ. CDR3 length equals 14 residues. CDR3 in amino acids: CASSLGGQNEKLFF. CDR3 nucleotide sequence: TGCGCCAGCAGCTTGGGGGGGCAGAATGAAAAACTGTTTTTT.

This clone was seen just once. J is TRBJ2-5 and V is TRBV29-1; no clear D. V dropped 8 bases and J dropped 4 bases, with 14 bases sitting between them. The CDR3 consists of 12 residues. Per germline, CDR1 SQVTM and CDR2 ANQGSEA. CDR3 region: CSSAPHTETQYF. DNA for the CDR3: TGCAGCTCCGCCCCACACACAGAGACCCAGTACTTC.

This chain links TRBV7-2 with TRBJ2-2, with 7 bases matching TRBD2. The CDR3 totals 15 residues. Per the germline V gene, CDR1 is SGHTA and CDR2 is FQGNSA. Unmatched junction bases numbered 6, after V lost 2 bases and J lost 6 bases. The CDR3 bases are TGTGCCAGCAGCTTATCACTAGCGACGGCCGGGGAGCTGTTTTTT. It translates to CASSLSLATAGELFF.

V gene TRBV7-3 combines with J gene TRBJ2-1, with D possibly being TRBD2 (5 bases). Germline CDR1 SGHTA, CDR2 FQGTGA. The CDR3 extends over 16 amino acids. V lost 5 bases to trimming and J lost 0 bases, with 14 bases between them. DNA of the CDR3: TGTGCCAGCAGCCCCACGCTAGCCAACTCCTACAATGAGCAGTTCTTC. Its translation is CASSPTLANSYNEQFF.

The CDR3 nucleotides read TGTGCCAGCAGTTTAGGAGGGAGGGGCTACGAGCAGTACTTC. Amino acids: CASSLGGRGYEQYF. This chain connects TRBV27 to TRBJ2-7, with TRBD2 matching over 7 bases. The germline V gene has CDR1 MNHEY and CDR2 SMNVEV (reference sequence). Trimming took 2 bases from V and 3 from J; bases not matched to a gene: 4. The CDR3 extends over 14 amino acids.

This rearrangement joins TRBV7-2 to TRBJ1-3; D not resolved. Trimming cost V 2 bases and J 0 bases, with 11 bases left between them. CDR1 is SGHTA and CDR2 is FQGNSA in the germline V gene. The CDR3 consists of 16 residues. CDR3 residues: CASSLSVASSGNTIYF. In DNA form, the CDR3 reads TGTGCCAGCAGCTTATCAGTCGCCAGCTCTGGAAACACCATATATTTT.